One and the same sample provided the 21 T cell receptor beta chains below, sequenced in a study of T cells in Graves' hyperthyroidism and ophthalmopathy. RNA transcripts provided the source from which TCR beta CDR3 regions were amplified. The primer set for the first-round RT-PCR of the TCR CDR3 was HTBI. TCRdb re-called the multiplex PCR reads with MiXCR, one entry per CDR3 protein. The sample contains some 360,000 distinct CDR3 sequences, more than 11% of which appear only once. Sequencing was carried out using blood. The receptors here all came from a woman aged 55-70 years with Graves' hyperthyroidism.

This clonotype showed up just a few times. The J gene is TRBJ1-1, the V gene TRBV29-1, with D possibly being TRBD1 (6 bases). Trimming took 6 bases from V and 4 from J, leaving 15 bases between them. The CDR3 length is 13 residues. Germline-derived CDR1 and CDR2 are SQVTM and ANQGSEA. CDR3 in DNA: TGCAGCGTCCCCCAACAGGGCTCCACTGAAGCTTTCTTT. Protein product: CSVPQQGSTEAFF.

There are a few counts of this clonotype. CDR3 amino acids: CASKTSGPYNEQFF. The CDR3 DNA follows: TGTGCCAGTAAAACTAGCGGCCCTTACAATGAGCAGTTCTTC. The V gene is TRBV19, the J gene TRBJ2-1; 8 positions match TRBD2. The germline CDR1 and CDR2 sequences are LNHDA and SQIVND (reference sequence). The junction had 6 bases not matched to a gene; V was cut back by 7 bases and J by 4 bases. CDR3 length: 14 residues.

This clonotype was observed a few times. The V and J genes are TRBV7-8 and TRBJ1-5, with 7 bases that match TRBD1. CDR3 length: 14 amino acids. V trimming: 7 bases; J trimming: 1 base; junction bases outside the gene matches: 4. Germline CDR1 is SGHVS and CDR2 is FQNEAQ. In nucleotides, the CDR3 is TGTGCCAGCATTCAGGGGGTGAGCAATCAGCCCCAGCATTTT. Its translation is CASIQGVSNQPQHF.

Ten or more counts support this clonotype. The chain employs TRBV6-5 and TRBJ1-1; D not resolved. Trimming took 3 bases from V and 3 from J, leaving 17 bases between them. Germline V gives CDR1 MNHEY, CDR2 SVGAGI. The CDR3 length is 16 residues. CDR3 amino acids: CASSYGGPRPYTEAFF. The CDR3 nucleotides are TGTGCCAGCAGTTATGGCGGACCGAGACCCTACACTGAAGCTTTCTTT.

This clonotype was found a few times. The gene calls are TRBV19 and TRBJ2-1; D gene unclear. Germline V gene data show CDR1 as LNHDA and CDR2 as SQIVND (reference sequence). The V end was cut by 6 bases, the J end by 5 bases, with 17 bases between. The CDR3 sequence is 15 residues long. The CDR3, as DNA: TGTGCCAGTAGCCCCCTAGGGTCTTCGAACAATGAGCAGTTCTTC. It specifies CASSPLGSSNNEQFF.

This clonotype was detected many times. The J gene is TRBJ2-3, the V gene TRBV28; TRBD2 aligns across 12 bases. CDR1 is MDHEN and CDR2 is SYDVKM in the germline V gene. There are 16 residues in the CDR3. Germline trimming cut 5 bases from V and 2 bases from J; bases unmatched to any gene: 5. CDR3 nucleotide sequence: TGTGCCAGCAGTCCCGCTAGCGGGAGGGACACAGATACGCAGTATTTT. Its translation is CASSPASGRDTDTQYF.

At least ten counts were recorded for this clonotype. The chain recombines TRBV2 with TRBJ2-3; 12 bases line up with TRBD2. After removal of 7 bases from V and 3 bases from J, the junction contained 11 bases not matched to a gene. This CDR3 contains 17 residues. Germline V gene lookup returns CDR1 SNHLY and CDR2 FYNNEI. The CDR3 DNA is TGTGCCAGCAATGGGCTAGCGGGAGGGCCGCCGACAGATACGCAGTATTTT. It is translated as CASNGLAGGPPTDTQYF. The complete variable domain, with remaining parts taken from reference TRBV2 and TRBJ2-3, reads EPEVTQTPSHQVTQMGQEVILRCVPISNHLYFYWYRQILGQKVEFLVSFYNNEISEKSEIFDDQFSVERPDGSNFTLKIRSTKLEDSAMYFCASNGLAGGPPTDTQYFGPGTRLTVL.

This clonotype was counted many times. The rearrangement links TRBV7-9 to TRBJ1-1; TRBD1 might be the D (5 bases). Trimming removed 5 bases at V and 1 base at J, with 14 bases between. From germline, CDR1 is SEHNR and CDR2 FQNEAQ (reference sequence). The length of the CDR3 is 15 residues. The CDR3 here is CASSLPRGGNTEAFF. CDR3 nucleotide sequence: TGTGCCAGCAGCCTTCCGAGGGGAGGGAACACTGAAGCTTTCTTT.

This clonotype has a count of ten or more. V gene TRBV3-1 combines with J gene TRBJ2-4; D unresolved. Trimming cost V 6 bases and J 0 bases, with 9 bases left between them. There are 14 residues in the CDR3. Germline V lookup: CDR1 LGHDT, CDR2 YNNKEL (reference sequence). This CDR3 is CASRDTVAKNIQYF. CDR3 DNA: TGTGCCAGCAGAGATACAGTAGCCAAAAACATTCAGTACTTC.

The chain employs TRBV28 and TRBJ1-2; a possible D gene is TRBD1 (5 bases). Germline CDR1 MDHEN, CDR2 SYDVKM. The CDR3 loop spans 13 amino acids. Trimming left V 3 bases short and J 7 bases short, with 12 bases between. The CDR3 sequence is CASSLVGVFGYTF. As DNA, the CDR3 is TGTGCCAGCAGTTTGGTGGGGGTCTTTGGCTACACCTTC.

This clonotype showed up just a few times. The chain employs TRBV5-1 and TRBJ2-1; 7 nucleotides line up with TRBD2. After removal of 1 base from V and 5 bases from J, the junction contained 9 bases not matched to a gene. Germline V gene data show CDR1 as SGHRS and CDR2 as YFSETQ. This CDR3 region has 16 residues. The CDR3 spells CASSLRPSGENNEQFF. CDR3 DNA: TGCGCCAGCAGCTTGAGGCCTAGCGGTGAAAACAATGAGCAGTTCTTC.

This clonotype was observed many times. The CDR3 protein is CASGGGNYGYTF. The CDR3 coding sequence is TGTGCCAGCGGGGGGGGCAACTATGGCTACACCTTC. The chain uses TRBV27 and TRBJ1-2; possibly TRBD1 for D (6 bases). CDR1 is MNHEY and CDR2 is SMNVEV in the germline V gene (reference sequence). Trimming removed 8 bases from V and 2 bases from J, with 9 bases in between. The CDR3 loop spans 12 amino acids.

The chain employs TRBV7-9 and TRBJ2-1; TRBD1 matches at 7 bases. V was pared by 5 bases and J by 4 bases, with 2 bases of the junction left unmatched. The CDR3 totals 13 residues. Germline CDR1 is SEHNR and CDR2 is FQNEAQ (reference sequence). The chain's CDR3 is CASSVQGYNEQFF. In DNA form, the CDR3 reads TGTGCCAGCAGCGTACAGGGGTACAATGAGCAGTTCTTC.

The genes are TRBV3-1 and TRBJ2-5; a possible D gene is TRBD2 (6 bases). Trimming took 3 bases from V and 5 from J, leaving 19 bases between them. Germline V gene data show CDR1 as LGHDT and CDR2 as YNNKEL (reference sequence). The CDR3 consists of 16 residues. The CDR3 sequence is CASSHLAGLGSETQYF. The CDR3 region has the DNA TGTGCCAGCAGCCATCTCGCGGGGCTCGGGTCCGAGACCCAGTACTTC.

In the case of this clonotype: A much larger clone lies one base from this, so it may be a read error. This CDR3 fails to terminate in the conserved phenylalanine or tryptophan, so it likely reflects a read error. The chain couples TRBV24-1 to TRBJ1-1; 8 nucleotides agree with TRBD1. Trimming at V came to 4 bases and at J to 4 bases, leaving 7 bases not matched to a gene. The CDR3 contains 15 residues. Germline V gene data show CDR1 as KGHDR and CDR2 as SFDVKD. The CDR3 sequence: CATSDPNRGATEAFL. CDR3 DNA: TGTGCCACCAGTGACCCGAACAGGGGGGCCACTGAAGCTTTCCTT.

This clonotype was detected ten times or more. The chain is built from TRBV18 and TRBJ2-5; tentative D call: TRBD2 (5 bases). Germline V gives CDR1 KGHSH, CDR2 LQKENI. The V and J ends lost 5 bases and 4 bases respectively, with 14 bases between them. This CDR3 region has 14 residues. CDR3 region: CASSSSDGGETQYF. Written as DNA, the CDR3 is TGTGCCAGCTCATCGAGCGACGGAGGAGAGACCCAGTACTTC.

This clonotype was observed a handful of times. The V gene is TRBV19, the J gene TRBJ1-5, with D unclear. Trimming left V 3 bases short and J 0 bases short, with 9 bases between. CDR1 LNHDA and CDR2 SQIVND come from the germline V gene (reference sequence). This CDR3 comprises 15 residues. The CDR3 nucleotides read TGTGCCAGTAGTATGGACGGTTATAGCAATCAGCCCCAGCATTTT. This sequence encodes CASSMDGYSNQPQHF.

In this sample, this clonotype turned up a few times. This rearrangement joins TRBV20-1 to TRBJ2-7; D assignment may be TRBD1 or TRBD2 (5 bases each). This CDR3 is 14 amino acids long. V was cut by 0 bases and J by 0 bases, with 9 bases left in between. Germline-derived CDR1 and CDR2 are DFQATT and SNEGSKA (reference sequence). The CDR3 sequence is CSARDLGDSYEQYF. Here the CDR3 DNA reads TGCAGTGCTAGAGATCTGGGGGACTCCTACGAGCAGTACTTC.

The chain has TRBV2 and TRBJ2-3; 9 bases line up with TRBD1. V shed 6 bases, J shed 2 bases, and the junction held 9 bases outside the gene matches. Per the germline V gene, CDR1 is SNHLY and CDR2 is FYNNEI. This CDR3 region has 16 residues. DNA of the CDR3: TGTGCCAGCAGCCCCAGGGACAGGGTCGTCACAGATACGCAGTATTTT. Its translation: CASSPRDRVVTDTQYF.

This clonotype was recorded at least ten times. The rearrangement joins TRBV18 to TRBJ1-1; tentatively, D is TRBD1 (6 bases). V gave up 0 bases and J gave up 4 bases, with 12 bases separating them. CDR3 size: 15 residues. CDR1 and CDR2 from the germline V gene are KGHSH and LQKENI. This CDR3 reads CASSPPGGAGTEAFF. The CDR3 DNA reads as TGTGCCAGCTCACCACCGGGGGGCGCGGGCACTGAAGCTTTCTTT.

The rearrangement uses TRBV12-3 or TRBV12-4 and TRBJ1-2; a possible D gene is TRBD1 (6 bases). V was trimmed by 5 bases and J by 1 base, leaving 11 bases between them. This CDR3 contains 14 residues. The CDR3 sequence: CASSRRTDNYGYTF. The CDR3 bases are TGTGCCAGCAGTCGAAGGACAGATAACTATGGCTACACCTTC.